This T cell receptor (beta chain) emerged from a study of T-cell memory formation after mild COVID-19 (dated by TCRdb to the early 2020s). As for the study more broadly: TCR sequence clusters from the two donors were found to be largely donor specific. Longitudinal TCRalpha and TCRbeta repertoire sequencing tracked T-cell clones expanding and contracting after mild COVID-19 in two donors. The cohort was made up of two young adult volunteers, one female and one male, who were previously healthy.

The data were produced on an Illumina NovaSeq 6000. cDNA libraries for TCRalpha and TCRbeta were prepared by 5'RACE using constant-segment primers, with sample barcodes and unique molecular identifiers added. RNA was extracted from every sample with Trizol reagent. Amplification of the libraries took two PCR steps, and the second step added a second sample barcode plus Illumina TruSeq adapters. Sequencing of libraries was performed on an Illumina NovaSeq with 2 x 150 bp paired-end reads. The study's own analysis went as follows. Reads were demultiplexed and collapsed into UMI-guided consensus sequences with migec v1.2.7. Using mixcr v2.1.11, the UMI consensuses were aligned to TRA and TRB V and J templates and assembled into clonotypes. A clonotype was counted as expanded or contracted only when both edgeR and NoisET called the clonotype significant, with the noise models trained on biological replicates. For edgeR calls, the thresholds were a false discovery rate-adjusted p below 0.01 and a log2 fold-change of 1. As an exploratory analysis of dynamics, max-normalized trajectories of the 1000 most abundant clonotypes were examined by PCA with hierarchical clustering. Separately sequenced CD4+ and CD8+ repertoires were used to assign a CD4 or CD8 phenotype to each responding clone. TCRdb passed the public sequencing reads through fastp at Q25 and MiXCR, retaining productive beta sequences. Rows are unified per CDR3 protein, each entry keeping the most common DNA and genes. The V and J calls, along with clone size, are taken from TCRdb and not from the paper's own processing. This sample holds under 350,000 distinct CDR3 sequences; about a sixth were observed only once. Clones ranked in the top ten supply less than 30% of the sample.

This clonotype appeared a few times. Its target antigen remains unknown. Nothing much larger sits one base from this clone, and base qualities are not available. Cut back by 11 bases and 1 base, the V and J ends lie 14 bases apart. The germline V gene sets CDR1 to MNHEY and CDR2 to SVGEGT. From the cysteine up to the phenylalanine, the CDR3 has a length of 13 residues. The CDR3 DNA has 39 bases and is translated from base 1. Beyond this particular receptor, the publication reports: Some responding clones were detected in pre-infection memory, suggesting pre-existing cross-reactive memory T cells joined the SARS-CoV-2 response. Contracting CD4+ clones turned up mainly in the CM and EM memory subsets, whereas EMRA was where CD8+ clones were enriched. Whether the second-wave clones peaking on day 37 were SARS-CoV-2 specific was not confirmed. The study covered only two mild cases, and larger cohorts including severe cases with pre-infection samples were considered necessary. From day 15 to 85, contracting clones showed balanced CD4/CD8 phenotypes, whereas a second wave of clones that expanded from day 15 to 37 leaned towards CD4+.

PBMCs were isolated by Ficoll-Paque density gradient centrifugation. The sequence was obtained from a man aged 18 to 29 who had mild COVID-19 (a few samples of this study predate the infection). The sample titles of this study are shuffled in the database, so cell type and time point are left out; the donor was told from shared clones. Sequencing used PBMCs or a T cell subset sorted from them (not recorded which). The chain was built from TRBV6-2 or TRBV6-3 and TRBJ1-1; the D gene cannot be named for sure. In nucleotides, the sequence is TGTGCCGTCACGTGGGAGCGGAACACTGAAGCTTTCTTT. Its protein reads: CAVTWERNTEAFF.